This TCR beta chain comes out of a study of identifying expanded T cells in peripheral blood (dated by TCRdb to between 2017 and 2020). About the study as a whole: Technical replicates were generated by sequencing separate aliquots of the same genomic DNA pool, and four replicates were compared pairwise.

No immune events such as infections were documented for the healthy donors during the collection period. Blood repertoires from healthy donors were used as a training cohort for calibrating time-dependent variance in a beta-binomial model of differential abundance of T-cell clones. The training cohort was composed of about 10 healthy donors, 3 female and 7 male. On average the donors were around 45 years old, and their ages spanned roughly 29 to 70 years. Obtained from a commercial supplier, whole blood was collected from each healthy donor at three time points set about two weeks apart. For immunosequencing, genomic DNA was extracted from whole blood that had not been sorted. TCRbeta CDR3 regions were profiled with the immunoSEQ Assay using bias-controlled multiplex PCR amplification of genomic DNA. Per the original workflow: The absolute abundance of each unique TCRbeta CDR3 region was quantified after sequences were collapsed and filtered. Differential abundance was tested with two models: a binomial (Fisher-equivalent) model and a beta-binomial model that adds time-dependent variance fitted from healthy donors. Any clone with fewer than 5 combined templates was excluded, and a clone was called differentially abundant if its Benjamini-Hochberg FDR was below 0.01. The form v = (b*log(k)+a)^2 was used to model beta-binomial variance as a function of total template count across the two samples. TCRdb re-hosts the immuneACCESS table, in-frame sequences only. Its copies lack some clones; in the studies checked, an unresolved V gene accounts for under half of them, and the cause for the rest is not known. The V and J calls and clone size were taken over from that table, and D and trimming were inferred from the DNA. The sample includes 70,000 to 100,000 clones, with roughly 86% observed a single time. The top ten hold around 4% of the sample.

A note on this clone: There is no known antigen for this receptor. The input lacks base qualities; no much larger clone sits a single base away.

The study at large found these results: Variance in clone template counts between approximately 2-week samples significantly increased with total template count across all healthy donors. The binomial model flagged 0.9 to 1.5 differentially abundant clones between technical replicates but about 15 over around two weeks and around 19 over about 4 weeks. Both the number of clones called differentially abundant and the false-positive rate were significantly reduced by the beta-binomial model across all healthy-donor time intervals. The authors expected that biological variance in healthy repertoires might rise further over much longer intervals, such as months to years.

Sequencing used blood. The source is a person aged 18 to 70 in good health.

CDR3 reads: CASSQEGQGVTEAFF. At the DNA level, the sequence is TGCGCCAGCAGCCAAGAGGGACAGGGGGTGACTGAAGCTTTCTTT. The chain is assembled from TRBV4-1 and TRBJ1-1, with 11 bases in between that match TRBD1. Spanning cysteine to phenylalanine, the CDR3 consists of 15 amino acids. The CDR3 DNA has 45 bases and is translated from base 1. V is trimmed back by 0 bases and J by 5 bases, and the junction contains 2 bases that no gene match accounts for. CDR1 and CDR2 are drawn from the germline V gene: MGHRA, YSYEKL.